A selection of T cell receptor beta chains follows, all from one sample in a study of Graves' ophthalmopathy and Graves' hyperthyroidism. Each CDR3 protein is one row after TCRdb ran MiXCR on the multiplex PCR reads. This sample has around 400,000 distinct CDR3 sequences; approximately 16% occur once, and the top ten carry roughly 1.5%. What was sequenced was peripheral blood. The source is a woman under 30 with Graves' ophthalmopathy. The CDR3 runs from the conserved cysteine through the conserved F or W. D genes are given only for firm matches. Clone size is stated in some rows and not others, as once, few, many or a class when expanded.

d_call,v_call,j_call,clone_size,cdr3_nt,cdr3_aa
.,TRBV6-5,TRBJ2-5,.,TGTGCCAGCAGGGTGACTATCCTGGGTCCCCAGTACTTC,CASRVTILGPQYF
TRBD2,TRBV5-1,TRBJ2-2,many,TGCGCCAGCAGCTTGCCTCTGGCGGGAGACGGCACCGGGGAGCTGTTTTTT,CASSLPLAGDGTGELFF
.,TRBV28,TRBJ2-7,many,TGTGCCAGCGCCGGCTACGAGCAGTACTTC,CASAGYEQYF
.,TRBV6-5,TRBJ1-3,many,TGTGCCAGCAGGTCCGGGACCTGGGGAAGAAACACCATATATTTT,CASRSGTWGRNTIYF
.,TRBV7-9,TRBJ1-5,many,TGTGCCAGCAGCCGAGGGAGTCAGCCCCAGCATTTT,CASSRGSQPQHF
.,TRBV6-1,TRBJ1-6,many,TGTGCCAGCACCAAGCGGGCAGGGCCTTATAATTCACCCCTCCACTTT,CASTKRAGPYNSPLHF
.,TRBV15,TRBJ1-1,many,TGTGCCACCAGCAGAGCCCGGGTTTACACTGAAGCTTTCTTT,CATSRARVYTEAFF
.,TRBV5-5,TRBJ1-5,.,TGTGCCAGCAGCTTGAAAGGGAAGGATCAGCCCCAGCATTTT,CASSLKGKDQPQHF
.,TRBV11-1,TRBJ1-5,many,TGTGCCAGCAGCCCCGGGACATCGGGGCCCTATCAGCCCCAGCATTTT,CASSPGTSGPYQPQHF
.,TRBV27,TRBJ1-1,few,TGTGCCAGCAGTTTATTAGGGTCAGCCCCGAACACTGAAGCTTTCTTT,CASSLLGSAPNTEAFF
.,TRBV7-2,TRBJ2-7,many,TGTGCCAGCAGCTTAGTGGCAAAAACCTACGAGCAGTACTTC,CASSLVAKTYEQYF
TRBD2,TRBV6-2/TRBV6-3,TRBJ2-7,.,TGTGCCAGCAGTCCCTCGGGACTAGCGGTCTCCTACGAGCAGTACTTC,CASSPSGLAVSYEQYF
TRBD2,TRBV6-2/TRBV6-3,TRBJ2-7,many,TGTGCCAGCAGTTACGGGCGGGGGAGCTCCTACGAGCAGTACTTC,CASSYGRGSSYEQYF
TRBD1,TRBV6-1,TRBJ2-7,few,TGTGCCAGCACCCAGACAGGGCACGAGCAGTACTTC,CASTQTGHEQYF
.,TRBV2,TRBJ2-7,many,TGTGCCAGCAGTGAACTCTCGAGCTCCTACGAGCAGTACTTC,CASSELSSSYEQYF
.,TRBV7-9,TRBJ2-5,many,TGTGCCAGCAGCCCGGGGCAGGGCGGGAATCAAGAGACCCAGTACTTC,CASSPGQGGNQETQYF
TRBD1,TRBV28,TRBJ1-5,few,TGTGCCAGCAGCGGGACAGGTCGCAATCAGCCCCAGCATTTT,CASSGTGRNQPQHF
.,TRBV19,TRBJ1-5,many,TGTGCCAGTAGTCGCGAAGGGGTTAGCAATCAGCCCCAGCATTTT,CASSREGVSNQPQHF
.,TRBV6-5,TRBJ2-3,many,TGTGCCAGCAGTTCCAATGACAGGAGTAGCACAGATACGCAGTATTTT,CASSSNDRSSTDTQYF
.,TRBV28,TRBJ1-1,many,TGTGCCAGTAAGCTGGGCACTGAAGCTTTCTTT,CASKLGTEAFF
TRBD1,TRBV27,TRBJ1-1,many,TGCGCCAGCAATCCCGGGACAGGGAACACTGAAGCTTTCTTT,CASNPGTGNTEAFF
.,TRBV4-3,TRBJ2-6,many,TGCGCCAGCAGCCAAGACACCGGGAGACTCTCTGGGGCCAACGTCCTGACTTTC,CASSQDTGRLSGANVLTF
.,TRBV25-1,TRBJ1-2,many,TGTGCCAGCAGTGAATGGAGACAGGATGGCTACACCTTC,CASSEWRQDGYTF
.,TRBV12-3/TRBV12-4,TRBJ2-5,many,TGTGCCAGCACCCTGGACCATCAAGAGACCCAGTACTTC,CASTLDHQETQYF
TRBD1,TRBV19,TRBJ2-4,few,TGTGCCAGTAGTATCACTACTGCTGGTGAAGGGACAGCGGTAAAAAACATTCAGTACTTC,CASSITTAGEGTAVKNIQYF
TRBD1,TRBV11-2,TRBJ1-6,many,TGTGCCAGCGGGGACAGAATTAATTCACCCCTCCACTTT,CASGDRINSPLHF
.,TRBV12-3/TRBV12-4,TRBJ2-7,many,TGTGCCAGCAGTCGGTCCTCGGGCGAGCAGTACTTC,CASSRSSGEQYF
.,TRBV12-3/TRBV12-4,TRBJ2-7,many,TGTGCCAGCGCAAGAGGGGGCTACGAGCAGTACTTC,CASARGGYEQYF
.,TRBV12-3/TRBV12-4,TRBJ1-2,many,TGTGCCAGCAGTTTCGACAGAATTTTCTATGGCTACACCTTC,CASSFDRIFYGYTF
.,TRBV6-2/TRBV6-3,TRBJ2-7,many,TGTGCCAGCAGAACCCGGACGCCACCCTACGAGCAGTACTTC,CASRTRTPPYEQYF
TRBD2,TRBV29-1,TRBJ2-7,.,TGCAGCGCTGCGGGAGCTCAGGACGAGCAGTACTTC,CSAAGAQDEQYF